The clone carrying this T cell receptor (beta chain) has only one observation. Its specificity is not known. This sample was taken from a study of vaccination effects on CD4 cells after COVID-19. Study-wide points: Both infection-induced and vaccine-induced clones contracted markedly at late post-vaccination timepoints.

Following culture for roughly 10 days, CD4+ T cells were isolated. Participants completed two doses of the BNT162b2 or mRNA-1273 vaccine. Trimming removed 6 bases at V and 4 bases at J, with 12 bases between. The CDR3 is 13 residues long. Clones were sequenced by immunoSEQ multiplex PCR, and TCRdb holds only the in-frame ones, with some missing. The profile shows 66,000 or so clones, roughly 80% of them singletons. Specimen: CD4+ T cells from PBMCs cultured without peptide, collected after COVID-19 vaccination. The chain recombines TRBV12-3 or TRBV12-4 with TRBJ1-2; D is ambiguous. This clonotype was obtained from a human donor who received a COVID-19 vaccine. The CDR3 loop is CASSRTPSYGYTF. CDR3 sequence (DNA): TGTGCCAGCAGCCGAACCCCGAGCTATGGCTACACCTTC.